Presented here are 12 T cell receptor beta chains from one specimen sequenced in a study of T cells in Graves' hyperthyroidism and ophthalmopathy. TCR beta CDR3 region amplification was performed from RNA transcripts. The TCR CDR3 first-round RT-PCR relied on the HTBI primer set. Each CDR3 protein is one row after TCRdb ran MiXCR on the multiplex PCR reads. Here the sample spans around 610,000 distinct CDR3 sequences, about 15% being singletons. The material sequenced was blood. The receptors were sampled from a woman in her forties with Graves' ophthalmopathy.

The table lists this clonotype with a few counts. The V call is TRBV19, the J call TRBJ1-5; 8 nucleotides match TRBD1. CDR3 length: 15 residues. Germline V CDR1 and CDR2: LNHDA, SQIVND (reference sequence). V was pared by 3 bases and J by 3 bases, with 4 bases of the junction left unmatched. CDR3: CASSIDRGINQPQHF. CDR3 in DNA: TGTGCCAGTAGTATCGACAGGGGAATCAATCAGCCCCAGCATTTT.

This clonotype was detected a few times. The gene calls are TRBV6-2 or TRBV6-3 and TRBJ2-7; 8 bases match TRBD1. Trimming removed 6 bases from V and 6 bases from J; junction bases left unmatched: 16. Germline V CDR1 and CDR2: MNHEY, SVGEGT. The CDR3 is 16 amino acids. The CDR3 region is CASSQIPGQGYSEQYF. The CDR3 bases are TGTGCCAGCAGCCAAATCCCAGGACAGGGATATTCCGAGCAGTACTTC.

This clonotype was picked up a small number of times. V gene TRBV6-5 combines with J gene TRBJ2-7, with D unresolved. Germline CDR1 is MNHEY and CDR2 is SVGAGI. This CDR3 contains 14 residues. The ends were cut back, 0 bases at V and 4 bases at J, with 10 bases in the middle. CDR3 amino acids: CASSYSAGLYEQYF. The CDR3 DNA sequence: TGTGCCAGCAGTTACTCCGCAGGTTTGTACGAGCAGTACTTC.

Only a few counts were recorded for this clonotype. The chain joins TRBV29-1 to TRBJ2-3; 7 positions agree with TRBD2. CDR3 length equals 14 residues. Germline CDR1 is SQVTM and CDR2 is ANQGSEA. Trimming removed 4 bases from V and 7 bases from J; junction bases left unmatched: 11. CDR3 nucleotide sequence: TGCAGCGTTGTGGGGGGAGGGCCAGTAAATACGCAGTATTTT. This translates into CSVVGGGPVNTQYF.

This clonotype was recorded at least ten times. The chain joins TRBV19 to TRBJ1-5; D remains unclear. V was trimmed by 1 base and J by 6 bases, leaving 13 bases between them. Germline assignment: CDR1 LNHDA and CDR2 SQIVND (reference sequence). The CDR3 is 15 residues long. This chain's CDR3 is CASSIAVSGAQPQHF. The CDR3 DNA sequence: TGTGCCAGTAGTATAGCAGTTTCGGGAGCTCAGCCCCAGCATTTT.

This clonotype was seen many times. One end of the junction is discordant with germline, which a read error may explain. The chain carries TRBV7-3 and TRBJ2-5, with 8 bases lining up with TRBD2. The CDR3 loop spans 15 amino acids. CDR1 and CDR2 (germline): SGHTA, FQGTGA. CDR3 DNA: TGTGCCAGCAGCCTAACCGGGACTAGTGGTGAGACCCAGTACTTC. Translated, it gives CASSLTGTSGETQYF.

There are a few counts of this clonotype. V is TRBV7-9 and J is TRBJ1-2; 7 bases align to TRBD1. The V segment lost 7 bases and the J segment 8 bases; nucleotides outside the gene matches: 10. The CDR3 has 13 residues. Germline V gene lookup returns CDR1 SEHNR and CDR2 FQNEAQ (reference sequence). CDR3 region: CASIREEGAGYTF. Here the CDR3 DNA reads TGTGCCAGCATCCGCGAGGAGGGGGCGGGCTACACCTTC.

The sample holds a few counts of this clonotype. The gene calls are TRBV10-3 and TRBJ1-5; the match to TRBD1 covers 7 bases. CDR1 and CDR2 (germline): ENHRY, SYGVKD. After removal of 6 bases from V and 3 bases from J, the junction contained 5 bases not matched to a gene. The CDR3 has 14 amino acids. CDR3 sequence reads: CAISPGQYNQPQHF. As DNA, the CDR3 is TGTGCCATCAGCCCGGGACAGTACAATCAGCCCCAGCATTTT.

This clonotype has ten or more counts. CDR3 protein: CASSPHREVNTEAFF. The CDR3 nucleotides read TGCGCCAGCAGCCCCCACAGGGAGGTGAACACTGAAGCTTTCTTT. The V and J genes are TRBV4-3 and TRBJ1-1; possibly TRBD1 for D (6 bases). The CDR3 contains 15 residues. Germline CDR1 reads LGHNA; CDR2 reads YSLEER. V was shortened by 4 bases and J by 0 bases, with 12 bases between the two germline ends.

This chain uses TRBV6-5 with TRBJ2-7; TRBD1 agrees at 11 bases. The V gene's germline CDR1 is MNHEY and CDR2 SVGAGI. Losses at the gene ends were 0 bases for V and 0 bases for J; bases not matched to a gene: 4. The CDR3 is 17 residues long. The CDR3 sequence is CASSYSRTGGSSYEQYF. CDR3 bases: TGTGCCAGCAGTTACTCGCGGACAGGGGGCAGCTCCTACGAGCAGTACTTC.

This clonotype was counted at least ten times. The rearrangement uses TRBV11-2 and TRBJ2-4; D might be TRBD1 or TRBD2, each matching 5 bases. CDR3 size: 18 residues. Germline V gives CDR1 SGHAT, CDR2 FQNNGV. V was clipped by 1 base and J by 0 bases, with 16 bases between them. The CDR3 region has the DNA TGTGCCAGCAGCTTAGGAGGGGTAGTGGGGATAGCCAAAAACATTCAGTACTTC. This sequence encodes CASSLGGVVGIAKNIQYF.

This clonotype was detected many times. The chain couples TRBV7-3 to TRBJ2-7; the match to TRBD2 covers 11 bases. V shed 5 bases and J 6 bases; nucleotides not matched to a gene: 6. CDR3 length equals 14 residues. CDR1 and CDR2 (germline): SGHTA, FQGTGA. CDR3 nucleotide sequence: TGTGCCAGCAGCCCAATAGCGGGAGGGGTCGAGCAGTACTTC. It encodes CASSPIAGGVEQYF.